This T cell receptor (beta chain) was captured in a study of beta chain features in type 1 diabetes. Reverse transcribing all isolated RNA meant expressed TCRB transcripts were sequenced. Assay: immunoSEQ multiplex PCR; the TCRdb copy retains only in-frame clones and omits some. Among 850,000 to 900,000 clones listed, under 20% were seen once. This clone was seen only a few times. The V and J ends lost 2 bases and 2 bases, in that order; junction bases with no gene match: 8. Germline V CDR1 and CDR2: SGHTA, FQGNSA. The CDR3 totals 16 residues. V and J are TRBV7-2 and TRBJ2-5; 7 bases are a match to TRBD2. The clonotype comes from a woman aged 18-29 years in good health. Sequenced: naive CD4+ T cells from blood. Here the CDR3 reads CASSLSTSSGQETQYF. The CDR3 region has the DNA TGTGCCAGCAGCTTATCTACGTCTAGCGGACAAGAGACCCAGTACTTC.